These 26 T cell receptor beta chains were all obtained from the same sample, sequenced in a study of T cells in Graves' hyperthyroidism and ophthalmopathy. Amplification targeted TCR beta CDR3 regions from RNA transcripts. HTBI primers were the set used in a first-round RT-PCR of the TCR CDR3. MiXCR, applied by TCRdb to the multiplex PCR reads, yields one record per CDR3 protein. The table lists roughly 420,000 distinct CDR3 sequences, more than 15% of them singletons, with approximately 7.5% in the top ten. The sample taken for sequencing was blood. The receptors come from a woman aged 18-29 years with Graves' hyperthyroidism.

With regard to this clonotype: A junction end diverges from the germline sequence, so it may reflect a read error. J is TRBJ1-2 and V is TRBV11-1; D might be TRBD1 (5 bases). This CDR3 has 15 residues. Germline V CDR1 and CDR2: SGHAT, FQDESV (reference sequence). CDR3 nucleotides: TGCGCCAGCAGCGTTCGACCGCAGGGTATGGGAGGCTACACCTTC. This codes for CASSVRPQGMGGYTF.

This clonotype was detected ten times or more. This chain links TRBV7-9 with TRBJ1-2; 8 bases match TRBD1. Unmatched junction bases numbered 13, after V lost 5 bases and J lost 8 bases. The germline gives CDR1 SEHNR, CDR2 FQNEAQ (reference sequence). This CDR3 is built from 15 residues. Written as DNA, the CDR3 is TGTGCCAGCAGCGTCAATTTAGGACAGGGAATGGGCTACACCTTC. Translation: CASSVNLGQGMGYTF. The full variable domain, rest sourced from reference TRBV7-9 and TRBJ1-2, is DTGVSQNPRHKITKRGQNVTFRCDPISEHNRLYWYRQTLGQGPEFLTYFQNEAQLEKSRLLSDRFSAERPKGSFSTLEIQRTEQGDSAMYLCASSVNLGQGMGYTFGSGTRLTVV.

This clonotype was seen many times. The V and J genes are TRBV6-1 and TRBJ2-1, with no clear D. Germline-derived CDR1 and CDR2 are MNHNS and SASEGT. CDR3 length equals 11 residues. V was trimmed by 9 bases and J by 8 bases, leaving 11 bases between them. The CDR3 bases are TGTGCCAGTCGCGGCAGTTATGAGCAGTTCTTC. It translates to CASRGSYEQFF.

The CDR3: CASSFQGANEKLFF. The CDR3 bases are TGTGCCAGCAGCTTCCAGGGGGCTAATGAAAAACTGTTTTTT. V is TRBV5-5 and J is TRBJ1-4; 7 nucleotides line up with TRBD1. The ends lost 2 bases at V and 3 bases at J; junction bases unmatched: 1. Germline values: CDR1 SGHKS, CDR2 YYEKEE (reference sequence). CDR3 length equals 14 residues.

This clonotype was counted many times. The rearrangement joins TRBV28 to TRBJ1-6, with a weak D call TRBD1 (6 bases). V lost 6 bases and J 9 bases, leaving 18 bases between the germline ends. The CDR3 length is 15 residues. Germline assignment: CDR1 MDHEN and CDR2 SYDVKM. Here the CDR3 DNA reads TGTGCCAGCAGGCCCACAGGGCCAGGCGGTTCACCCCTCCACTTT. The encoded protein is CASRPTGPGGSPLHF.

This clonotype showed up many times. CDR3 region: CASSGGQGKKFF. The CDR3 DNA reads as TGTGCCAGCAGTGGCGGACAGGGAAAAAAGTTCTTC. The V call is TRBV2, the J call TRBJ2-1, with TRBD1 identical over 8 bases. V lost 4 bases to trimming and J lost 14 bases; unmatched junction nucleotides: 7. The germline CDR1 and CDR2 sequences are SNHLY and FYNNEI. The CDR3 length is 12 residues.

The chain is built from TRBV18 and TRBJ1-4; TRBD1 matches at 8 bases. Trimming cost V 5 bases and J 1 base; bases outside gene matches: 3. The CDR3 loop spans 15 amino acids. The germline V gene has CDR1 KGHSH and CDR2 LQKENI. The CDR3 region is CASSAGQGTNEKLFF. The CDR3 DNA reads as TGTGCCAGCTCAGCCGGACAGGGAACTAATGAAAAACTGTTTTTT.

In this sample, this clonotype turned up many times. This sequence joins TRBV27 and TRBJ1-1; 7 bases align to TRBD1. This CDR3 region has 17 residues. The V gene end was trimmed by 2 bases and the J gene end by 1 base; junction bases not matched to a gene: 10. The germline V gene encodes CDR1 MNHEY and CDR2 SMNVEV (reference sequence). This chain's CDR3 is CASSLMWGQTENTEAFF. The CDR3 nucleotides are TGTGCCAGCAGTTTAATGTGGGGACAGACGGAGAACACTGAAGCTTTCTTT.

This clonotype was seen at least ten times. This chain connects TRBV20-1 to TRBJ2-7, with TRBD2 as a possible D gene (6 bases). The CDR3 is 13 amino acids. Per the germline V gene, CDR1 is DFQATT and CDR2 is SNEGSKA (reference sequence). V lost 6 bases to trimming and J lost 2 bases, with 14 bases between them. DNA for the CDR3: TGCAGTGCGACGCTAGCGTCTACCTACGAGCAGTACTTC. It codes for CSATLASTYEQYF.

The J gene is TRBJ2-2, the V gene TRBV20-1, with no clear D. Germline V lookup: CDR1 DFQATT, CDR2 SNEGSKA (reference sequence). V lost 0 bases, J lost 1 base, and 3 bases lay in between. The CDR3 runs to 13 residues. As DNA, the CDR3 is TGCAGTGCTAGAGAAGAGAACACCGGGGAGCTGTTTTTT. Protein product: CSAREENTGELFF.

CDR3 bases: TGCAGTGCTGGGGGGACTATCAATGAAAAACTGTTTTTT. It encodes CSAGGTINEKLFF. The rearrangement uses TRBV20-1 and TRBJ1-4; a possible D gene is TRBD1 (5 bases). The CDR3 is made up of 13 amino acids. Trimming took 5 bases from V and 5 from J, leaving 12 bases between them. Germline-derived CDR1 and CDR2 are DFQATT and SNEGSKA (reference sequence).

This clonotype was counted many times. The V gene is TRBV11-3, the J gene TRBJ2-1, with D possibly matching TRBD2 (6 bases). This CDR3 contains 16 residues. The germline CDR1 and CDR2 sequences are SGHNT and YENEEA. Trimming left V 5 bases short and J 0 bases short, with 14 bases between. The CDR3 loop reads CASSTGDSSSYNEQFF. The CDR3 DNA reads as TGTGCCAGCAGCACTGGGGACTCCAGCTCCTACAATGAGCAGTTCTTC.

The chain combines TRBV5-6 with TRBJ2-1; no definite D call. Germline CDR1 reads SGHDT; CDR2 reads YYEEEE. Trimming removed 2 bases from V and 5 bases from J, with 11 bases in between. The CDR3 length is 14 residues. CDR3 in amino acids: CASSFETGHNEQFF. DNA of the CDR3: TGTGCCAGCAGCTTCGAGACGGGCCACAATGAGCAGTTCTTC.

This clonotype was seen at least ten times. The chain combines TRBV19 with TRBJ1-1; D is perhaps TRBD1 (6 bases). Germline CDR1 reads LNHDA; CDR2 reads SQIVND (reference sequence). V dropped 1 base and J dropped 1 base, with 7 bases sitting between them. CDR3 length: 14 amino acids. CDR3 DNA sequence: TGTGCCAGTAGTATAGTGGGACAGAACACTGAAGCTTTCTTT. Translating gives CASSIVGQNTEAFF.

This clonotype has ten or more counts. This chain joins TRBV3-1 and TRBJ2-7; no clear D. The CDR3 spans 14 residues. Germline loops: CDR1 LGHDT, CDR2 YNNKEL (reference sequence). The V gene lost 3 bases and the J gene lost 7 bases, with 16 bases spanning the gap. CDR3 DNA: TGTGCCAGCAGCCACCGTCGGATTATTGAAGAGCAGTACTTC. As protein: CASSHRRIIEEQYF.

This CDR3 is CASREPGLAKSTDTQYF. The CDR3 region has the DNA TGTGCCAGCAGGGAACCGGGACTAGCGAAAAGCACAGATACGCAGTATTTT. The V call is TRBV7-9, the J call TRBJ2-3; TRBD2 aligns across 10 bases. CDR1 is SEHNR, CDR2 FQNEAQ, per germline (reference sequence). The CDR3 extends over 17 amino acids. V lost 6 bases and J lost 0; bases outside the gene matches: 9. Filled out from reference TRBV7-9 and TRBJ2-3, the complete variable domain reads DTGVSQNPRHKITKRGQNVTFRCDPISEHNRLYWYRQTLGQGPEFLTYFQNEAQLEKSRLLSDRFSAERPKGSFSTLEIQRTEQGDSAMYLCASREPGLAKSTDTQYFGPGTRLTVL.

This clonotype occurred many times. This chain joins TRBV3-1 and TRBJ1-6, with D unclear. V lost 5 bases and J lost 0, with 14 bases in between. Germline V CDR1 and CDR2: LGHDT, YNNKEL (reference sequence). The CDR3 has 17 residues. CDR3 bases: TGTGCCAGCAGCTCTGAGGGTAGAAGCTCCTATAATTCACCCCTCCACTTT. Translation gives CASSSEGRSSYNSPLHF.

In this sample, this clonotype turned up many times. This chain uses TRBV6-2 or TRBV6-3 with TRBJ2-3; 8 bases are shared with TRBD2. This CDR3 comprises 13 residues. V lost 10 bases to trimming and J lost 5 bases; unmatched junction nucleotides: 8. From germline, CDR1 is MNHEY and CDR2 SVGEGT. CDR3 sequence reads: CATSGRAEDTQYF. CDR3 DNA sequence: TGTGCCACCTCCGGGAGGGCTGAAGATACGCAGTATTTT.

This clonotype was recorded a few times. CDR3 coding DNA: TGTGCCAGCAGTCCTAGCGGGGGCCCTCAGTACGAGCAGTACTTC. Translating it yields CASSPSGGPQYEQYF. V gene TRBV7-2 combines with J gene TRBJ2-7, with 10 bases fitting TRBD2. V was pared by 6 bases and J by 4 bases, with 9 bases of the junction left unmatched. CDR3 size: 15 residues. The V gene's germline CDR1 is SGHTA and CDR2 FQGNSA.

At least ten counts were recorded for this clonotype. The rearrangement links TRBV7-8 to TRBJ2-7, with D maybe TRBD1 (6 bases). This CDR3 has 14 residues. Looked up from germline, CDR1 is SGHVS and CDR2 is FQNEAQ. V lost 6 bases, J lost 7 bases, and 19 bases lay in between. The CDR3 loop reads CASRPRDNTLEQYF. The CDR3 nucleotides are TGTGCCAGCAGACCCCGGGACAATACCTTGGAGCAGTACTTC. Full variable domain (remainder filled in from reference TRBV7-8 and TRBJ2-7): GAGVSQSPRYKVAKRGQDVALRCDPISGHVSLFWYQQALGQGPEFLTYFQNEAQLDKSGLPSDRFFAERPEGSVSTLKIQRTQQEDSAVYLCASRPRDNTLEQYFGPGTRLTVT.

This clonotype was counted ten times or more. This chain uses TRBV5-1 with TRBJ2-3; no clear D gene. Germline V gene lookup returns CDR1 SGHRS and CDR2 YFSETQ. Trimming stripped 0 bases from V and 4 bases from J, with 3 bases between. The CDR3 consists of 12 residues. The CDR3 bases are TGCGCCAGCAGCTTGGTTCCAGATACGCAGTATTTT. It is translated as CASSLVPDTQYF.

This clonotype was counted ten times or more. The V and J genes are TRBV11-2 and TRBJ2-5; 9 bases agree with TRBD1. J lost 4 bases, V lost 5 bases, and 8 bases had no gene match. The CDR3 covers 15 residues. Germline V CDR1 and CDR2: SGHAT, FQNNGV. CDR3 protein: CASSHDRGGGETQYF. CDR3 nucleotides: TGTGCCAGCAGCCACGACAGGGGGGGGGGAGAGACCCAGTACTTC.

This clonotype was counted at least ten times. CDR3 amino acids: CASSPDGARPPLHF. The DNA for the CDR3 is TGCGCCAGCAGCCCGGACGGAGCCAGACCACCCCTCCACTTT. The gene calls are TRBV5-1 and TRBJ1-6; D is undetermined. CDR1 is SGHRS and CDR2 is YFSETQ in the germline V gene. V lost 4 bases to trimming and J lost 11 bases, with 16 bases between them. This CDR3 is 14 amino acids long.

This clonotype has at least ten counts. The chain recombines TRBV5-1 with TRBJ1-1; no reliable D call. The V gene's germline CDR1 is SGHRS and CDR2 YFSETQ. With 3 bases removed from V and 5 bases from J, the gap between germline ends came to 14 bases. The CDR3 loop spans 14 amino acids. This CDR3 is CASSSGGFITEAFF. For the CDR3, the DNA is TGCGCCAGCAGCTCGGGTGGGTTTATAACTGAAGCTTTCTTT.

This rearrangement joins TRBV11-2 to TRBJ2-2, with D unclear. The CDR3 spans 13 residues. From germline, CDR1 is SGHAT and CDR2 FQNNGV. Trimming left V 4 bases short and J 6 bases short, with 9 bases between. CDR3 region: CASSSKRAGELFF. DNA for the CDR3: TGTGCCAGCAGCTCTAAAAGGGCCGGGGAGCTGTTTTTT.

This clonotype was recorded many times. The chain couples TRBV2 to TRBJ1-3; the match to TRBD1 covers 8 bases. Unmatched junction bases numbered 3, after V lost 6 bases and J lost 2 bases. Per germline, CDR1 SNHLY and CDR2 FYNNEI. The CDR3 runs 14 residues. The CDR3 DNA sequence: TGTGCCAGCAGATTGGACAGGGCTGGAAACACCATATATTTT. It yields the protein CASRLDRAGNTIYF.